A selection of T cell receptor beta chains follows, all from one sample in a study of response to subunit inactivated influenza vaccine. Via MiXCR, TCRdb re-called the RT-PCR reads, giving one row per CDR3 protein. Among 500,000 to 600,000 distinct CDR3 sequences, 11% were seen once, and the ten largest hold roughly 9.6%. This sample also appeared in a second study, on T cells expressing NK-cell markers.

The starting material was PBMCs from blood, obtained on the day of vaccination. These TCRs come from a man between 50 and 59 years old who received an inactivated influenza vaccine. CDR3s include the opening cysteine and the closing phenylalanine or tryptophan. A D gene is named only where the DNA matches it firmly. Clone size is given for some rows only: seen once, a few or many times, or a class if the clone is expanded.

V gene	J gene	D gene	clone size	CDR3 DNA	CDR3 protein
TRBV28	TRBJ1-5	NA	many	TGTGCCAGCAGCAATCAGCCCCAGCATTTT	CASSNQPQHF
TRBV3-1	TRBJ2-2	TRBD2	few	TGTGCCAGCAGGGGAGGGGATAAGTTCGGGGAGCTGTTTTTT	CASRGGDKFGELFF
TRBV6-5	TRBJ2-5	NA	NA	TGTGCCAGCAGTTACGGGCCCGGACTCCAAGAGACCCAGTACTTC	CASSYGPGLQETQYF
TRBV29-1	TRBJ2-3	TRBD1	NA	TGCAGCGTTGGGGGACAGGCTATCACAGATACGCAGTATTTT	CSVGGQAITDTQYF
TRBV15	TRBJ2-3	TRBD1	NA	TGTGCCACCAGCAGAGATTTGACAGGGGGAGTGTCAAATACGCAGTATTTT	CATSRDLTGGVSNTQYF
TRBV7-3	TRBJ2-1	NA	few	TGTGCCAGCAGCTTAAGTCTAGCTCCCTACAATGAGCAGTTCTTC	CASSLSLAPYNEQFF
TRBV5-1	TRBJ2-7	TRBD2	few	TGCGCCAGCATGTTCAGGACTAGTGATGATCGAAGGAAGCAGTACTTC	CASMFRTSDDRRKQYF
TRBV12-3/TRBV12-4	TRBJ2-1	TRBD1	NA	TGTGCCAGCAGTGAAGGGACAGACTCCTACAATGAGCAGTTCTTC	CASSEGTDSYNEQFF
TRBV28	TRBJ2-4	TRBD1	NA	TGTGCCTCTGGGACAGGGAATAGAGACATTCAGTACTTC	CASGTGNRDIQYF
TRBV29-1	TRBJ2-7	NA	few	TGCAGCGTCACAGCGCCGGGACTTCCCTACGAGCAGTACTTC	CSVTAPGLPYEQYF
TRBV18	TRBJ2-1	TRBD1	NA	TGTGCCAGCTCACAAAACGGACAGGACAATGAGCAGTTCTTC	CASSQNGQDNEQFF
TRBV12-3/TRBV12-4	TRBJ2-7	TRBD1	few	TGTGCCAGCAGTTATACCACAGGGGGTTACTACGAGCAGTACTTC	CASSYTTGGYYEQYF
TRBV11-3	TRBJ2-5	NA	few	TGTGCCAGCAGCTTAACTTTAGTAGAGACCCAGTACTTC	CASSLTLVETQYF
TRBV29-1	TRBJ2-1	TRBD2	few	TGCAGCGTTGAACATAGCGGGAACTCCTACAATGAGCAGTTCTTC	CSVEHSGNSYNEQFF
TRBV20-1	TRBJ2-7	TRBD2	few	TGCAGTGCCATTAAACTAGCGGGAGATTCGTTTGTGAACGAGCAGTACTTC	CSAIKLAGDSFVNEQYF
TRBV7-2	TRBJ2-5	NA	NA	TGTGCCAGCAGCTTATGGGCAGGGCGAGGCACACAAGAGACCCAGTACTTC	CASSLWAGRGTQETQYF
TRBV18	TRBJ2-2	NA	few	TGTGCCAGCTCCCCGACGGGAGCCGCCGGGGAGCTGTTTTTT	CASSPTGAAGELFF
TRBV18	TRBJ1-3	NA	NA	TGTGCCAGCTCACCTGGCACGGTAAGCTCTGGAAACACCATATATTTT	CASSPGTVSSGNTIYF
TRBV29-1	TRBJ2-3	TRBD2	many	TGCAGCGTTGGACTAGCGGGGGTCACAGATACGCAGTATTTT	CSVGLAGVTDTQYF
TRBV20-1	TRBJ1-1	TRBD1	few	TGCAGTGCTAGACGGACAGGGTGGAACACTGAAGCTTTCTTT	CSARRTGWNTEAFF
TRBV5-1	TRBJ2-7	TRBD1	NA	TGCGCCAGCAGCAGGACAGGGGGGAAGGGGTACGAGCAGTACTTC	CASSRTGGKGYEQYF
TRBV7-9	TRBJ2-3	NA	once	TGTGCCAGCAGCTTAGCTGGAGGGATCACAGATACGCAGTCTTTT	CASSLAGGITDTQSF
TRBV20-1	TRBJ2-1	TRBD1	NA	TGCAGTGCTTCCGGGACAGGGGGAATGCAGAGGTCCTACAATGAGCAGTTCTTC	CSASGTGGMQRSYNEQFF
TRBV29-1	TRBJ1-1	TRBD1	few	TGCAGCGTTGAAGCGACAGGGGGTCGGACTGAAGCTTTCTTT	CSVEATGGRTEAFF
TRBV20-1	TRBJ1-1	NA	NA	TGCAGTGCTAGGATCGCAGGCCCGAACACTGAAGCTTTCTTT	CSARIAGPNTEAFF
TRBV4-3	TRBJ2-1	TRBD1	few	TGCGCCAGCAGCCAAGCGGGACAGTCCTACAATGAGCAGTTCTTC	CASSQAGQSYNEQFF
TRBV27	TRBJ2-1	NA	NA	TGTGCCAGCAGTTTATTCGGGACTTACGCCTACAATGAGCAGTTCTTC	CASSLFGTYAYNEQFF
TRBV4-3	TRBJ1-1	NA	NA	TGCGCCAGCAGCCAAGACGCTCGGATTATGAACACTGAAGCTTTCTTT	CASSQDARIMNTEAFF
TRBV11-2	TRBJ2-4	NA	few	TGTGCCAGCAGCTTGGATAACCCTAGGGACATTCAGTACTTC	CASSLDNPRDIQYF
TRBV20-1	TRBJ2-7	NA	few	TGCAGTGCTAGAGACAGGGTCCCCGAGCAGTACTTC	CSARDRVPEQYF
TRBV6-1	TRBJ1-5	TRBD1	NA	TGTGCCAGCAGGGACAGGGGGCCTAGCAATCAGCCCCAGCATTTT	CASRDRGPSNQPQHF
TRBV4-3	TRBJ1-6	NA	few	TGCGCCAGCAGCCAAGTTGGGAGACGAGATTCACCCCTCCACTTT	CASSQVGRRDSPLHF
TRBV12-3/TRBV12-4	TRBJ2-1	NA	NA	TGTGCCAGCAGTTTGTCACATGAGCAGTTCTTC	CASSLSHEQFF
TRBV10-1	TRBJ2-7	TRBD1	few	TGCGCCAGCAGTCCCCGGACAGGAAGGAACGAGCAGTACTTC	CASSPRTGRNEQYF
TRBV12-3/TRBV12-4	TRBJ1-2	NA	many	TGTGCCAGCAGTACAGACAGTTACTATGGCTACACCTTC	CASSTDSYYGYTF
TRBV14	TRBJ1-2	NA	NA	TGTGCCAGCAGTTCAGGAGTCTTGGGGTATGGCTACACCTTC	CASSSGVLGYGYTF
TRBV2	TRBJ1-1	NA	few	TGTGCCAGCAGTGAAGGGATTTCCGGGACAAGGGGTATCTTT	CASSEGISGTRGIF
TRBV7-2	TRBJ1-1	NA	many	TGTGCCAGCAGCTTGTCGGTGGGGGCGGGCACTGAAGCTTTCTTT	CASSLSVGAGTEAFF
TRBV12-3/TRBV12-4	TRBJ1-2	NA	NA	TGTGCCAGCAGTCGACCGAGCTATGGCTACACCTTC	CASSRPSYGYTF
TRBV12-3/TRBV12-4	TRBJ2-1	NA	few	TGTGCCAGCTCCCGCAGCATCTACAATGAGCAGTTCTTC	CASSRSIYNEQFF
TRBV5-1	TRBJ2-7	NA	few	TGCGCCAGCAGCCCACAGGGCGACGAGCAGTACTTC	CASSPQGDEQYF
TRBV20-1	TRBJ2-7	NA	few	TGCAGTGCTAGAGATGTCACTAGTGACTACGAGCAGTACTTC	CSARDVTSDYEQYF
TRBV27	TRBJ2-1	TRBD2	few	TGTGCCAGCAGTTTAAGGCGGGGGGAATCTAATGAGCAGTTCTTC	CASSLRRGESNEQFF
TRBV19	TRBJ1-4	TRBD1	NA	TGTGCCAGTAGTAACAGGGGCGTCCATGAAAAACTGTTTTTT	CASSNRGVHEKLFF
TRBV30	TRBJ2-4	NA	few	TGTGCCTGGAGGGGAATAGCCAAAAACATTCAGTACTTC	CAWRGIAKNIQYF
TRBV13	TRBJ2-3	TRBD1	few	TGTGCCAGCAGCTTCGGGACAGGGGTCACAGATACGCAGTATTTT	CASSFGTGVTDTQYF
TRBV2	TRBJ1-5	NA	NA	TGTGCCAGCAGTGAAATGGAGGGTAGTTATAGCAATCAGCCCCAGCATTTT	CASSEMEGSYSNQPQHF
TRBV10-3	TRBJ2-3	NA	few	TGTGCCATCAGATCCGGGACAAGGGTCACAGATACGCAGTATTTT	CAIRSGTRVTDTQYF
TRBV7-2	TRBJ2-1	TRBD1	many	TGTGCCAGCAGCTTAGTTGCAGGGGGTAGAAATGAGCAGTTCTTC	CASSLVAGGRNEQFF
TRBV7-2	TRBJ1-2	NA	few	TGTGCCAGCAGCTTATACTCGGGGACGGACTATGGCTACACCTTC	CASSLYSGTDYGYTF
TRBV6-5	TRBJ1-1	NA	many	TGTGCCAGCAGTTACTCCCCCCTGATTGGGGGGTACACTGAAGCTTTCTTT	CASSYSPLIGGYTEAFF
TRBV7-3	TRBJ2-3	TRBD2	NA	TGTGCCAGCAGCTTAACTACCACTACCGGGACTAGGTCCTATCGCACAGATACGCAGTATTTT	CASSLTTTTGTRSYRTDTQYF
TRBV19	TRBJ1-5	NA	many	TGTGCCAGTAGTATCCGGATGGATCAGCCCCAGCATTTT	CASSIRMDQPQHF
TRBV20-1	TRBJ1-1	NA	NA	TGCAGTGTTGGAGGGGAAAGCACTGAAGCTTTCTTT	CSVGGESTEAFF
TRBV2	TRBJ2-2	NA	few	TGTGCCAGCTGTCGCGCCGGTCCCCCCGGGGAGCTGTTTTTT	CASCRAGPPGELFF